The 15 T cell receptor beta chains reported below all come from one sample, sequenced in a study of shared clonotypes between healthy human individuals. Sequencing used immunoSEQ multiplex PCR; TCRdb keeps in-frame clones, though not all of them. The table includes 600,000 to 700,000 clones, around 78% detected once. Sequencing input: memory CD4+ T cells sorted from blood. As to subset: CD45RA-negative fraction. These receptors were collected from a woman aged 25 to 39 in good health.

This sequence joins TRBV29-1 and TRBJ2-6, with D unresolved. CDR3 length equals 16 residues. V lost 6 bases and J lost 0, with 15 bases in between. Germline CDR1 is SQVTM and CDR2 is ANQGSEA. Here the CDR3 DNA reads TGCAGCGTAAGGGATTTATCCTTCTCTGGGGCCAACGTCCTGACTTTC. Its protein is CSVRDLSFSGANVLTF.

This clone came up a few times. The chain employs TRBV19 and TRBJ1-2; no firm D call. Looked up from germline, CDR1 is LNHDA and CDR2 is SQIVND (reference sequence). There are 17 residues in the CDR3. V was cut by 5 bases and J by 7 bases, with 26 bases left in between. This CDR3 is CASSLPRGAHRGSGYTF. The CDR3 DNA reads TGTGCCAGTAGTCTGCCACGAGGAGCCCACCGAGGGTCTGGCTACACCTTC.

The rearrangement joins TRBV11-2 to TRBJ1-5; D might be TRBD1 (5 bases). CDR1 is SGHAT, CDR2 FQNNGV, per germline. V was shortened by 5 bases and J by 7 bases, with 18 bases between the two germline ends. The CDR3 contains 15 residues. In DNA form, the CDR3 reads TGTGCCAGCAGCCGGGGAGGGGATGCGAGACAGCCCCAGCATTTT. This sequence encodes CASSRGGDARQPQHF.

V and J are TRBV4-1 and TRBJ2-5, with D perhaps matching TRBD2 (5 bases). The DNA end is more similar to TRBJ2-7, so the J call may be wrong. The CDR3 totals 15 residues. CDR1 and CDR2 (germline): MGHRA, YSYEKL. CDR3 coding DNA: TGCGCCAGCAGCCAAGGGGGAGCGGCCTCCTACGAGCAGTACTTC. Its protein product is CASSQGGAASYEQYF.

This clone was picked up one time. The chain has TRBV29-1 and TRBJ1-5; D is undetermined. CDR1 and CDR2 (germline): SQVTM, ANQGSEA. Trimming pared 5 bases from V and 1 base from J, leaving 12 bases between. There are 14 residues in the CDR3. The CDR3 reads CSVWSAESNQPQHF. CDR3 in DNA: TGCAGCGTTTGGAGCGCGGAAAGCAATCAGCCCCAGCATTTT.

The chain has TRBV5-4 and TRBJ2-7; D is possibly TRBD2 (6 bases). The CDR3 is 14 amino acids. CDR1 and CDR2 from the germline V gene are SGHNT and YYREEE (reference sequence). V was cut by 4 bases and J by 2 bases, with 13 bases left in between. The CDR3 is CASSAAGGAYEQYF. In DNA, the CDR3 is TGTGCCAGCAGCGCGGCCGGGGGAGCCTACGAGCAGTACTTC. Full variable domain (missing parts from reference TRBV5-4 and TRBJ2-7): ETGVTQSPTHLIKTRGQQVTLRCSSQSGHNTVSWYQQALGQGPQFIFQYYREEENGRGNFPPRFSGLQFPNYSSELNVNALELDDSALYLCASSAAGGAYEQYFGPGTRLTVT.

The rearrangement links TRBV4-2 to TRBJ1-5; TRBD1 matches 9 bases. V shed 1 base, J shed 6 bases, and the junction held 7 bases outside the gene matches. This CDR3 comprises 16 residues. Germline CDR1 reads LGHNA; CDR2 reads YNFKEQ. CDR3 loop: CASSQVIQGALQPQHF. The DNA of the CDR3 is TGTGCCAGCAGCCAAGTTATACAGGGGGCCCTTCAGCCCCAGCATTTT.

V gene TRBV27 combines with J gene TRBJ1-1; 7 bases fit TRBD1. There are 16 residues in the CDR3. Unmatched junction bases numbered 14, after V lost 5 bases and J lost 5 bases. Germline assignment: CDR1 MNHEY and CDR2 SMNVEV (reference sequence). CDR3 amino acids: CASSRGQGFPETEAFF. The CDR3 DNA is TGTGCCAGCAGTAGGGGGCAAGGTTTCCCCGAGACTGAAGCTTTCTTT.

J is TRBJ2-7 and V is TRBV6-7; 8 bases are shared with TRBD2. TRBV6-7 is an ORF, and what it does is uncertain. The CDR3 is made up of 16 amino acids. J was trimmed by 2 bases and V by 3 bases; bases with no gene match: 9. DNA for the CDR3: TGTGCCAGCAGTTATTCCGGGACTAGACTAACCTACGAGCAGTACTTC. Protein: CASSYSGTRLTYEQYF.

This clone was found a few times. The chain combines TRBV19 with TRBJ2-7, with 9 bases matching TRBD2. The CDR3 has 13 amino acids. Germline lookup yields CDR1 LNHDA and CDR2 SQIVND (reference sequence). V shed 6 bases and J 5 bases; nucleotides not matched to a gene: 5. The CDR3 DNA follows: TGTGCCAGTAGCATTAGCGGGAGCGACGAGCAGTACTTC. This translates into CASSISGSDEQYF.

This clone has at least ten counts. The rearrangement joins TRBV2 to TRBJ2-7, with D tentatively TRBD1 or TRBD2 (5 bases each). The CDR3 length is 13 residues. Trimming cost V 6 bases and J 3 bases, with 12 bases left between them. The V gene's germline CDR1 is SNHLY and CDR2 FYNNEI. In DNA form, the CDR3 reads TGTGCCAGCAGAGCCATGAGGGGCTACGAGCAGTACTTC. Protein: CASRAMRGYEQYF.

This chain connects TRBV2 to TRBJ2-5; TRBD2 matches at 9 bases. The J segment lost 6 bases and the V segment lost 6 bases, leaving 11 bases of the junction unmatched. Germline V gives CDR1 SNHLY, CDR2 FYNNEI. The CDR3 is 15 residues long. The DNA of the CDR3 is TGTGCCAGCAGGGTCTTAGCGGGAGATTCAAAGACCCAGTACTTC. Encoded protein: CASRVLAGDSKTQYF.

This clone has a single count. The chain carries TRBV6-1 and TRBJ1-5, with D unresolved. Per the germline V gene, CDR1 is MNHNS and CDR2 is SASEGT. The CDR3 spans 14 residues. Deletions cut 5 bases from V and 4 bases from J, with 12 bases between. CDR3 DNA: TGTGCCAGCAGTAACCCAGGTGGGAATCAGCCCCAGCATTTT. Its protein product is CASSNPGGNQPQHF.

The table lists this clone with many counts. The sample has other DNA sequences that encode this CDR3 too. V gene TRBV4-1 combines with J gene TRBJ1-5; no clear D gene. V lost 0 bases and J 0 bases, leaving 3 bases between the germline ends. CDR3 length: 14 residues. Looked up from germline, CDR1 is MGHRA and CDR2 is YSYEKL. Here the CDR3 reads CASSQEHSNQPQHF. The CDR3 nucleotides read TGCGCCAGCAGCCAAGAGCATAGCAATCAGCCCCAGCATTTT.

V and J are TRBV28 and TRBJ1-1; D is perhaps TRBD1 (6 bases). CDR3 length: 14 residues. V was pared by 5 bases and J by 1 base, with 11 bases between. CDR1 is MDHEN and CDR2 is SYDVKM in the germline V gene. In DNA, the CDR3 is TGTGCCAGCAGTGAGGGGGGTGGGAACACTGAAGCTTTCTTT. This sequence encodes CASSEGGGNTEAFF. Full variable domain (missing parts from reference TRBV28 and TRBJ1-1): DVKVTQSSRYLVKRTGEKVFLECVQDMDHENMFWYRQDPGLGLRLIYFSYDVKMKEKGDIPEGYSVSREKKERFSLILESASTNQTSMYLCASSEGGGNTEAFFGQGTRLTVV.